The 16 T cell receptor beta chains below all came from one sample that was sequenced in a study of regulatory T cells in long-lasting Graves disease (TCRdb year 2021). The time point tag for this specimen amounts to: persistent/refractory GD, antithyroid drugs over 5 years with positive TRAb. For both TCR sequencing and RNA sequencing, RNA was extracted from PBMCs in TRIzol. The method was multiplex PCR. Sequencing was performed on an Illumina HiSeq 4000. To build TCR beta libraries, CDR3 regions were amplified by Arm-PCR using iRepertoire HTBI primers. In TCRdb, the public reads were trimmed at Q25 with fastp and aligned with MiXCR, with productive beta chains retained. A single entry per CDR3 protein holds the most common genes and DNA from its merged rows. The sample table holds 450,000 or so distinct CDR3 sequences, of which around a fifth were seen once. Around 13% of the sample goes to the ten largest clones.

The source was peripheral blood mononuclear cells (PBMCs), collected when the disease was refractory, from a patient treated with antithyroid drugs. These TCRs come from a female donor with Graves disease.

This clonotype was picked up a small number of times. J is TRBJ2-2 and V is TRBV11-2, with 9 bases that match TRBD1. With V trimmed by 2 bases and J by 1 base, 2 bases remained unmatched. CDR3 size: 16 residues. The germline V gene encodes CDR1 SGHAT and CDR2 FQNNGV. The CDR3: CASSLRQGGNTGELFF. CDR3 in DNA: TGTGCCAGCAGCTTAAGACAGGGGGGGAACACCGGGGAGCTGTTTTTT.

The sample holds many counts of this clonotype. The DNA of the CDR3 is TGTGCCAGCAGCCAATATATCGCGGGACACCCTAACTATGGCTACACCTTC. Protein product: CASSQYIAGHPNYGYTF. V gene TRBV16 combines with J gene TRBJ1-2, with a weak D call TRBD1 (6 bases). The CDR3 extends over 17 amino acids. Germline CDR1 KGHSY, CDR2 FQNENV. Trimming pared 1 base from V and 0 bases from J, leaving 15 bases between.

This clonotype is medium-sized within its sample. The V call is TRBV28, the J call TRBJ1-1, with D hard to call. V shed 2 bases and J shed 6 bases, with 13 bases lying between them. The CDR3 covers 14 residues. Germline loops: CDR1 MDHEN, CDR2 SYDVKM. The CDR3 nucleotides read TGTGCCAGCAGTTTACCTGACCCTTACCCTGAAGCTTTCTTT. Translated, it gives CASSLPDPYPEAFF.

Notes on this clonotype: A single base separates this from a much larger clone, so it may be a read error. The conserved closing phenylalanine or tryptophan is absent in this CDR3, likely reflecting a read error. This chain links TRBV6-2 or TRBV6-3 with TRBJ1-2, with a weak D call TRBD1 (6 bases). CDR1 and CDR2 from the germline V gene are MNHEY and SVGEGT. With 4 bases removed from V and 0 bases from J, the gap between germline ends came to 9 bases. The length of the CDR3 is 14 residues. CDR3 amino acids: CASSSRGSNYGYTV. CDR3 coding DNA: TGTGCCAGCAGTTCCAGGGGATCTAACTATGGCTACACCGTC.

J is TRBJ1-1 and V is TRBV3-1, with D unresolved. The CDR3 loop spans 12 amino acids. The V end lost 5 bases, the J end lost 1 base, and 5 bases lay between the germline ends. CDR1 is LGHDT, CDR2 YNNKEL, per germline (reference sequence). The CDR3 sequence is CASSKSNTEAFF. The CDR3 bases are TGTGCCAGCAGCAAGTCGAACACTGAAGCTTTCTTT.

The sample holds many counts of this clonotype. The chain carries TRBV12-3 or TRBV12-4 and TRBJ2-2; D not resolved. The CDR3 has 16 residues. V was pared by 2 bases and J by 7 bases, with 17 bases between. Here the CDR3 reads CASSLQVSGWVGELFF. DNA for the CDR3: TGTGCCAGCAGTTTACAGGTGTCCGGGTGGGTCGGGGAGCTGTTTTTT.

V and J are TRBV20-1 and TRBJ2-7; the D gene is possibly TRBD1 (5 bases). V lost 4 bases and J lost 3, with 7 bases in between. This CDR3 has 11 amino acids. Per germline, CDR1 DFQATT and CDR2 SNEGSKA (reference sequence). The CDR3 DNA follows: TGCAGTGCTACAGGGTTCTACGAGCAGTACTTC. Translated: CSATGFYEQYF.

This clonotype came up a few times. The chain combines TRBV6-6 with TRBJ2-7; 7 bases are shared with TRBD1. V shed 0 bases, J shed 6 bases, and the junction held 8 bases outside the gene matches. CDR1 MNHNY and CDR2 SVGAGI come from the germline V gene (reference sequence). This CDR3 has 15 residues. The DNA of the CDR3 is TGTGCCAGCAGTTACTCGACAGGGTTTGGGGTCGAGCAGTACTTC. Translation: CASSYSTGFGVEQYF.

In this sample, this clonotype turned up a few times. The rearrangement uses TRBV2 and TRBJ2-2; 10 nucleotides agree with TRBD1. Germline CDR1 and CDR2: SNHLY and FYNNEI. This CDR3 comprises 18 residues. The V gene end was trimmed by 6 bases and the J gene end by 4 bases; junction bases not matched to a gene: 14. The CDR3 spells CASSYSGTGVVTTGELFF. CDR3 DNA sequence: TGTGCCAGCAGCTATTCCGGGACAGGGGTAGTTACCACCGGGGAGCTGTTTTTT.

This chain links TRBV12-3 or TRBV12-4 with TRBJ1-3, with a tentative D call TRBD1 (5 bases). There are 15 residues in the CDR3. V dropped 4 bases and J dropped 1 base, with 11 bases sitting between them. The CDR3 DNA reads as TGTGCCAGCAGTTACCAGGGAGGGTCTGGAAACACCATATATTTT. Amino acid sequence: CASSYQGGSGNTIYF.

The chain links TRBV4-3 to TRBJ1-2, with D unclear. CDR1 and CDR2 (germline): LGHNA, YSLEER. The CDR3 totals 14 residues. Trimming took 0 bases from V and 1 from J, leaving 6 bases between them. DNA of the CDR3: TGCGCCAGCAGCCAAGATCGCTTTAACTATGGCTACACCTTC. It codes for CASSQDRFNYGYTF.

The chain links TRBV6-1 to TRBJ2-3; D is ambiguous. V shed 1 base and J shed 11 bases, with 16 bases lying between them. The germline V gene encodes CDR1 MNHNS and CDR2 SASEGT. There are 14 residues in the CDR3. The CDR3 DNA reads as TGTGCCAGCAGTGAAGATTTGGCCAGAATGTTGCAGTATTTT. Translation: CASSEDLARMLQYF.

CDR3 bases: TGTGCCAGCAGCCAAAGGGACAGGAACACTGAAGCTTTCTTT. Encoded protein: CASSQRDRNTEAFF. The rearrangement joins TRBV3-1 to TRBJ1-1, with TRBD1 identical over 7 bases. The CDR3 length is 14 residues. Trimming took 2 bases from V and 1 from J; bases not matched to a gene: 1. CDR1 and CDR2 from the germline V gene are LGHDT and YNNKEL (reference sequence).

The chain combines TRBV7-8 with TRBJ1-2; 7 nucleotides line up with TRBD1. The CDR3 is 14 residues long. Germline loops: CDR1 SGHVS, CDR2 FQNEAQ. V shed 5 bases, J shed 4 bases, and the junction held 7 bases outside the gene matches. The CDR3 protein is CASSPRQGSYGYTF. CDR3 DNA: TGTGCCAGCAGCCCCAGACAGGGCTCCTATGGCTACACCTTC.

Comment on this clonotype: This may come from a read error, since a much larger clone is one base off. In DNA, the CDR3 is TGTGCCAGCGACCAGGGCAATCGGCCCCAGCATTTT. Translation gives CASDQGNRPQHF. The chain employs TRBV6-1 and TRBJ1-5, with a weak D call TRBD1 (5 bases). CDR3 length: 12 residues. Germline V gene data show CDR1 as MNHNS and CDR2 as SASEGT.

This clonotype was counted ten times or more. CDR3 bases: TGTGCCAGCAGTGAAATCGGCAGGGGGAAGGAGACCCAGTACTTC. Translating it yields CASSEIGRGKETQYF. This chain connects TRBV6-2 or TRBV6-3 to TRBJ2-5, with 7 bases that match TRBD1. The germline V gene encodes CDR1 MNHEY and CDR2 SVGEGT. V trimming: 5 bases; J trimming: 5 bases; junction bases outside the gene matches: 11. The CDR3 contains 15 residues.